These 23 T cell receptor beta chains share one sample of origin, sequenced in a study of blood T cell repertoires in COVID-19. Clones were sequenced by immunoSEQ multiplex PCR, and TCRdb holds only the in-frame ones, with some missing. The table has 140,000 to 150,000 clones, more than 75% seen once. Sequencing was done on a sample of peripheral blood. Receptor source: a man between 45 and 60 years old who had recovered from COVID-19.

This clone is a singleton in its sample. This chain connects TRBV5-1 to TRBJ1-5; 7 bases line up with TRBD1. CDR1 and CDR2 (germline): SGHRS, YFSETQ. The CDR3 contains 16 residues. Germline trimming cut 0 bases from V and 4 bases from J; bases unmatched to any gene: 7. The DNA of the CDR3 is TGCGCCAGCAGCTTGGTCCCGGGACAGAATAATCAGCCCCAGCATTTT. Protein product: CASSLVPGQNNQPQHF.

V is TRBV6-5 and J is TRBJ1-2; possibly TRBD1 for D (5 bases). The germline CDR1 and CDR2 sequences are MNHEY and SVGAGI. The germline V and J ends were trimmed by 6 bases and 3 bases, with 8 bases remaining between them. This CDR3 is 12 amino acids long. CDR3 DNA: TGTGCCAGCAGGACAGTTTACTATGGCTACACCTTC. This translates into CASRTVYYGYTF.

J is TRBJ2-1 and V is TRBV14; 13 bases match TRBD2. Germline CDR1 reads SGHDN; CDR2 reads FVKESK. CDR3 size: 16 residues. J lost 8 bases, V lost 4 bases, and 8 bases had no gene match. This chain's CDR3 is CASSPGLAGAGYEQFF. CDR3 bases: TGTGCCAGCAGCCCCGGACTAGCGGGGGCGGGGTATGAGCAGTTCTTC.

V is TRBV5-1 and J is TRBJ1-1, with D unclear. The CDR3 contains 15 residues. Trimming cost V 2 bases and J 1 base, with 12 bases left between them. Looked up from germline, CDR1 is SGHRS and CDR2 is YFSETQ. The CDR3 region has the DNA TGCGCCAGCAGCTTTGCGGGCAGTCAGAACACTGAAGCTTTCTTT. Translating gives CASSFAGSQNTEAFF.

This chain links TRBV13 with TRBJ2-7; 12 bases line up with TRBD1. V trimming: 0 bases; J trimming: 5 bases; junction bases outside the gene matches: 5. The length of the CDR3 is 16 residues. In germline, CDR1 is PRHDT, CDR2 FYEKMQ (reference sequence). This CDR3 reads CASSLGWDRGLNEQYF. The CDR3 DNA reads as TGTGCCAGCAGCTTAGGTTGGGACAGGGGGCTCAACGAGCAGTACTTC.

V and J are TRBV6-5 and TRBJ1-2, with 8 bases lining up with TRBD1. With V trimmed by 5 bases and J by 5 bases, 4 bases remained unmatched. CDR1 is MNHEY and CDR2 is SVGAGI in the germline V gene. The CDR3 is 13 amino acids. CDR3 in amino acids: CASSMGQAYGYTF. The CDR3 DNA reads TGTGCCAGCAGTATGGGACAGGCGTATGGCTACACCTTC.

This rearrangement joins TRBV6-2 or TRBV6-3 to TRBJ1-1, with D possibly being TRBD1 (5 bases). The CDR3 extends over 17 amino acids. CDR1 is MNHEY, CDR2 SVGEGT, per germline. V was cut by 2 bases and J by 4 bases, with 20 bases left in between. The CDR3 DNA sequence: TGTGCCAGCAGTTACAATCTGCGTCAGGGTACTGGCACTGAAGCTTTCTTT. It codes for CASSYNLRQGTGTEAFF.

The CDR3 bases are TGCAGCGTTGGGCCGACTAGCGGGGGGACCAGTGAGCAGTTCTTC. Protein sequence: CSVGPTSGGTSEQFF. The chain couples TRBV29-1 to TRBJ2-1; 13 positions match TRBD2. V was clipped by 4 bases and J by 9 bases; unmatched bases: 9. CDR1 is SQVTM and CDR2 is ANQGSEA in the germline V gene. CDR3 length: 15 amino acids.

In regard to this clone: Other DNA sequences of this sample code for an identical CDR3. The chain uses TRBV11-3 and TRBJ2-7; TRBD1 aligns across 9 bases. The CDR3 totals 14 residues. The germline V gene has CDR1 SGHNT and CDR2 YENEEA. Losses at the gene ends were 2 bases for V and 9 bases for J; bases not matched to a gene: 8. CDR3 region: CASSLTRDRAVQYF. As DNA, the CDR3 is TGTGCCAGCAGCTTAACACGGGACAGGGCCGTGCAGTACTTC.

The CDR3 DNA reads as TGTGCCAGCAGTTTATACTCCGGCTACGAGCAGTACTTC. Its protein product is CASSLYSGYEQYF. The V gene is TRBV27, the J gene TRBJ2-7; D ambiguous. CDR3 length equals 13 residues. Germline CDR1 MNHEY, CDR2 SMNVEV (reference sequence). Trimming took 1 base from V and 3 from J, leaving 7 bases between them.

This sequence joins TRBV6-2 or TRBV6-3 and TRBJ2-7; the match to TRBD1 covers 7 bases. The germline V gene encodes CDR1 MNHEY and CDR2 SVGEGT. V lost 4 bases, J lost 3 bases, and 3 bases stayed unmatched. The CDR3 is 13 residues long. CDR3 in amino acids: CASSSGQDYEQYF. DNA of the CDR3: TGTGCCAGCAGTTCAGGACAGGACTACGAGCAGTACTTC.

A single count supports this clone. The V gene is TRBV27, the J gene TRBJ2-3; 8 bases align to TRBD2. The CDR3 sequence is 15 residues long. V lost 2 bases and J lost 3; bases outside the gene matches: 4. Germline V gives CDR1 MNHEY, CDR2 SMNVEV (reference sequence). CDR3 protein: CASSLTGLVTDTQYF. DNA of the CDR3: TGTGCCAGCAGTTTAACGGGACTAGTGACAGATACGCAGTATTTT.

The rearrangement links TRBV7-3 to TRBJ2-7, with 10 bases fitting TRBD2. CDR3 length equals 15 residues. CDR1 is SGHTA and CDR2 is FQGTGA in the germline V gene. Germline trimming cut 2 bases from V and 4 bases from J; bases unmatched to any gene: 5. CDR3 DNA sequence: TGTGCCAGCAGCTTAGATGCTAGCGGGGGTTACGAGCAGTACTTC. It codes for CASSLDASGGYEQYF.

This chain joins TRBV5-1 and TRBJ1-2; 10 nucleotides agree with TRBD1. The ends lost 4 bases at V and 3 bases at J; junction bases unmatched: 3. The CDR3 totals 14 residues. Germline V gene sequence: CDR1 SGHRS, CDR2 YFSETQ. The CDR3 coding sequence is TGCGCCAGCAGCCGAGGACAGGGGGACTATGGCTACACCTTC. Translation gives CASSRGQGDYGYTF.

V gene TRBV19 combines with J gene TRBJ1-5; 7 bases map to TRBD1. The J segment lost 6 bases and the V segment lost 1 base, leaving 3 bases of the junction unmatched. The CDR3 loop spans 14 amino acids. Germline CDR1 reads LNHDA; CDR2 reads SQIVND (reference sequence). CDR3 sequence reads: CASSIVRGPQPQHF. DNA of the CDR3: TGTGCCAGTAGTATAGTTAGGGGGCCTCAGCCCCAGCATTTT.

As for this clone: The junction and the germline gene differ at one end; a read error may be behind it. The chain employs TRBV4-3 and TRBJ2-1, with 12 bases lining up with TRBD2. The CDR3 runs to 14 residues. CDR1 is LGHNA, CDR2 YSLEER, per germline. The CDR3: CASSLTSGGSGQVF. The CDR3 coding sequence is TGCGCCAGCAGCCTGACTAGCGGGGGTTCCGGGCAGGTCTTC.

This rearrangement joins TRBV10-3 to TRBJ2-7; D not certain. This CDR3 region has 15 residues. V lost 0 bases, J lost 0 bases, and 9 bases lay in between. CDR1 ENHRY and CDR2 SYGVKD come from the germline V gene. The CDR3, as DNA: TGTGCCATCAGTGAGTCCTTGTCGAGCTCCTACGAGCAGTACTTC. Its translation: CAISESLSSSYEQYF.

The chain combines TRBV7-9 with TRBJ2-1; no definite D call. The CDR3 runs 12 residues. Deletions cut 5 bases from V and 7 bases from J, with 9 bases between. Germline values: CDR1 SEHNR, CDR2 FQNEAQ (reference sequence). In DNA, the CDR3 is TGTGCCAGCAGCGTCGACTTAAATGAGCAGTTCTTC. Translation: CASSVDLNEQFF.

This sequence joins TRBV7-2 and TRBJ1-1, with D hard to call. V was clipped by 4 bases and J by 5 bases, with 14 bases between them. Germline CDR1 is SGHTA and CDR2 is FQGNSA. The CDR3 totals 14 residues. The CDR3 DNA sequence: TGTGCCAGCAGCTCCCACGCGGCGGGGACTGAAGCTTTCTTT. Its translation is CASSSHAAGTEAFF.

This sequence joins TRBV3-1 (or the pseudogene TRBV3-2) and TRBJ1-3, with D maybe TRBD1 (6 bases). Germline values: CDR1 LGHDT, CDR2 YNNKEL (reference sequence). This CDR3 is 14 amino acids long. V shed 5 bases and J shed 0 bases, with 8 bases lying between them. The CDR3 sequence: CASSWTASGNTIYF. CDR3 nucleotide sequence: TGTGCCAGCAGCTGGACAGCCTCTGGAAACACCATATATTTT.

In nucleotides, the CDR3 is TGTGCCAGCAGTTCCGAAACCGGGACTAGCGAGCCCCAAGAGACCCAGTACTTC. Protein product: CASSSETGTSEPQETQYF. This rearrangement joins TRBV2 to TRBJ2-5, with 10 bases aligning to TRBD2. J was trimmed by 1 base and V by 5 bases; bases with no gene match: 13. Germline-derived CDR1 and CDR2 are SNHLY and FYNNEI. This CDR3 has 18 residues. Filled out from reference TRBV2 and TRBJ2-5, the complete variable domain reads EPEVTQTPSHQVTQMGQEVILRCVPISNHLYFYWYRQILGQKVEFLVSFYNNEISEKSEIFDDQFSVERPDGSNFTLKIRSTKLEDSAMYFCASSSETGTSEPQETQYFGPGTRLLVL.

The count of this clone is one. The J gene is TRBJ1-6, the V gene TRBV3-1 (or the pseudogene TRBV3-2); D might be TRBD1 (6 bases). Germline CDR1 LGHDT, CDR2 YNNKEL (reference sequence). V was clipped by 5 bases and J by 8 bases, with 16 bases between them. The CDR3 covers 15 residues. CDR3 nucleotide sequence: TGTGCCAGCAGCATACAGGGAAGAGGGGATTCACCCCTCCACTTT. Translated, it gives CASSIQGRGDSPLHF.

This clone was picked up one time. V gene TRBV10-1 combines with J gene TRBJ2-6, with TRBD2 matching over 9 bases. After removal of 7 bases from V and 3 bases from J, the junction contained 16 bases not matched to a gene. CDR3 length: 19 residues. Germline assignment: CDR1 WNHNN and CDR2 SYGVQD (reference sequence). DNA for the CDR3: TGCGCCAGCACCGAGCCCCATAGGCGGGGGGGCGGTGGGGCCAACGTCCTGACTTTC. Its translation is CASTEPHRRGGGGANVLTF.